This T cell receptor beta chain is drawn from a study of T cell responses to AZD1222 COVID-19 vaccine. The V and J ends lost 2 bases and 7 bases respectively, with 20 bases between them. This CDR3 is 16 amino acids long. Germline-derived CDR1 and CDR2 are MNHNS and SASEGT. Assay used: immunoSEQ multiplex PCR; TCRdb lists only in-frame clones, some missing. The sample contains under 75,000 clones, 85% of which appear only once. The receptor's source is an adult in good health. The rearrangement joins TRBV6-1 to TRBJ1-2, with D possibly being TRBD1 (5 bases). Here the sequenced sample was peripheral blood, taken on day 0 of AZD1222 vaccination. The CDR3 loop is CASSELYDGGIGGYTF. CDR3 bases: TGTGCCAGCAGTGAACTATACGACGGGGGGATCGGTGGCTACACCTTC.